These 29 T cell receptor beta chains were sequenced from one sample in a study of cytotoxic CD8 clonotypes in ibrutinib-treated CLL. Sequencing used immunoSEQ multiplex PCR; TCRdb keeps in-frame clones, though not all of them. The sample carries just over 35,000 clones, 71% recorded once. The specimen comprised PBMCs, sampled at disease progression, from a patient treated with ibrutinib. These TCRs come from a human donor with chronic lymphocytic leukemia.

The rearrangement uses TRBV2 and TRBJ2-1; perhaps TRBD1 as D (6 bases). Trimming left V 7 bases short and J 1 base short, with 8 bases between. Germline V CDR1 and CDR2: SNHLY, FYNNEI. The CDR3 is made up of 13 amino acids. The CDR3 coding sequence is TGTGCCAGCAAAGGGGGTTCCTACAATGAGCAGTTCTTC. Protein product: CASKGGSYNEQFF.

This clone appeared a few times. The chain recombines TRBV7-9 with TRBJ1-5, with D maybe TRBD1 (6 bases). Trimming cost V 1 base and J 6 bases, with 10 bases left between them. Germline CDR1 is SEHNR and CDR2 is FQNEAQ (reference sequence). The CDR3 runs 14 residues. The CDR3 coding sequence is TGTGCCAGCAGCTTAGTAGGGACAAGTCAGCCCCAGCATTTT. Protein: CASSLVGTSQPQHF.

About this clone: Here the CDR3 omits its conserved ending phenylalanine or tryptophan, so a read error is the likely source. No DNA is shown, since the ends of the CDR3 on it are uncertain; the CDR3 is the one TCRdb lists. This chain joins TRBV19 and TRBJ1-1; TRBD1 is taken as the D call from the table, unchecked against the DNA. CDR1 LNHDA and CDR2 SQIVND come from the germline V gene (reference sequence). The CDR3 comprises 18 residues, both ends counted. CDR3: CASSLQDSRAGGGPALAI.

The V call is TRBV10-1, the J call TRBJ1-1, with D perhaps matching TRBD1 (5 bases). This CDR3 is built from 15 residues. In germline, CDR1 is WNHNN, CDR2 SYGVQD (reference sequence). Trimming cost V 3 bases and J 0 bases, with 11 bases left between them. CDR3 DNA sequence: TGCGCCAGCAGTGACCCTGGACACCTGAACACTGAAGCTTTCTTT. Protein sequence: CASSDPGHLNTEAFF.

The chain employs TRBV5-8 and TRBJ2-7, with D uncertain. The V and J ends lost 1 base and 6 bases respectively, with 11 bases between them. Per germline, CDR1 SGHTS and CDR2 YDEGEE. The CDR3 is 13 amino acids. DNA of the CDR3: TGTGCCAGCAGCTTGCTGACACCCTCCGAGCAGTACTTC. Protein sequence: CASSLLTPSEQYF.

Here the CDR3 DNA reads TGTGCCAGCAGCTTGGGGTCGAGAGGGCTCACTGAAGCTTTCTTT. Amino acids: CASSLGSRGLTEAFF. The rearrangement joins TRBV5-4 to TRBJ1-1, with D unclear. The CDR3 is 15 amino acids. Trimming removed 0 bases at V and 4 bases at J, with 13 bases between. Germline values: CDR1 SGHNT, CDR2 YYREEE (reference sequence).

Sample share makes this clone medium-sized. This chain uses TRBV27 with TRBJ1-2; D remains ambiguous. CDR1 is MNHEY and CDR2 is SMNVEV in the germline V gene (reference sequence). The CDR3 is 14 amino acids. V lost 3 bases and J 0 bases, leaving 8 bases between the germline ends. The CDR3 DNA follows: TGTGCCAGCAGTTTCGTTCCCCCTAACTATGGCTACACCTTC. It yields the protein CASSFVPPNYGYTF.

V and J are TRBV27 and TRBJ2-2, with D possibly TRBD1 on 7 matching bases. The germline V and J ends were trimmed by 6 bases and 3 bases, with 20 bases remaining between them. The germline CDR1 and CDR2 sequences are MNHEY and SMNVEV (reference sequence). There are 17 residues in the CDR3. CDR3 bases: TGTGCCAGCAGCCAGGGGGGCCATTGGGATTACACCGGGGAGCTGTTTTTT. It is translated as CASSQGGHWDYTGELFF.

This clone turned up a few times. This chain joins TRBV5-1 and TRBJ1-1, with 8 bases fitting TRBD1. The CDR3 consists of 17 residues. With V trimmed by 3 bases and J by 0 bases, 10 bases remained unmatched. Per germline, CDR1 SGHRS and CDR2 YFSETQ. The CDR3 DNA is TGCGCCAGCAGCTCTTCACAGGGGGTCGGGCTGAACACTGAAGCTTTCTTT. Its protein is CASSSSQGVGLNTEAFF.

This clone has just a few counts. Since no conserved phenylalanine or tryptophan closes the CDR3, a read error is the likely cause. The DNA is omitted, as the CDR3 cannot be located on it reliably, and the CDR3 follows TCRdb's listing. This chain connects TRBV10-1 to TRBJ1-3. The germline V gene encodes CDR1 WNHNN and CDR2 SYGVQD (reference sequence). The CDR3 adds up to 9 amino acids, both ends counted. The CDR3 loop is CAGKRTRPL.

Details on this clone: Distinct nucleotide sequences in the sample also encode this CDR3. V usage is TRBV5-4 and J usage is TRBJ2-5, with 8 bases that match TRBD1. There are 14 residues in the CDR3. The germline gives CDR1 SGHNT, CDR2 YYREEE (reference sequence). V lost 3 bases and J lost 4; bases outside the gene matches: 5. CDR3 DNA sequence: TGTGCCAGCAGCTCCCCAGGACAGGGAGAGACCCAGTACTTC. Translation gives CASSSPGQGETQYF.

This clone came up a few times. This chain uses TRBV5-1 with TRBJ1-6; D remains ambiguous. The CDR3 is 15 amino acids. Germline V gene lookup returns CDR1 SGHRS and CDR2 YFSETQ. Trimming shortened V by 0 bases and J by 9 bases, and 13 bases separated the two germline ends. The CDR3 DNA follows: TGCGCCAGCAGCTTGGAGTCGGACCTTTTTTCACCCCTCCACTTT. Protein sequence: CASSLESDLFSPLHF.

V gene TRBV2 combines with J gene TRBJ1-4; maybe TRBD1 (6 bases). There are 13 residues in the CDR3. Germline CDR1 is SNHLY and CDR2 is FYNNEI. V was trimmed by 7 bases and J by 6 bases, leaving 12 bases between them. Here the CDR3 DNA reads TGTGCCAGCAACGTCAGGGGCTATGAAAAACTGTTTTTT. Protein product: CASNVRGYEKLFF.

The chain combines TRBV9 with TRBJ1-3; no firm D call. CDR1 and CDR2 from the germline V gene are SGDLS and YYNGEE. CDR3 size: 15 residues. Deletions cut 0 bases from V and 0 bases from J, with 7 bases between. The CDR3 DNA follows: TGTGCCAGCAGCGTAGCCCTGAACTCTGGAAACACCATATATTTT. The encoded protein is CASSVALNSGNTIYF.

This clone was observed a handful of times. The V call is TRBV29-1, the J call TRBJ1-1, with a possible D match to TRBD1 (6 bases). The V end was cut by 6 bases, the J end by 4 bases, with 12 bases between. Looked up from germline, CDR1 is SQVTM and CDR2 is ANQGSEA. CDR3 length: 12 amino acids. The CDR3 DNA reads TGCAGCGTGGTAGCACAGGGCACTGAAGCTTTCTTT. Residues: CSVVAQGTEAFF.

This chain uses TRBV5-1 with TRBJ1-1; TRBD1 might be the D (5 bases). Trimming pared 4 bases from V and 0 bases from J, leaving 16 bases between. The CDR3 extends over 16 amino acids. Germline assignment: CDR1 SGHRS and CDR2 YFSETQ. The CDR3 loop is CASSPVGGWMNTEAFF. The DNA for the CDR3 is TGCGCCAGCAGCCCCGTGGGGGGATGGATGAACACTGAAGCTTTCTTT.

This rearrangement joins TRBV4-1 to TRBJ2-5, with D unclear. V lost 5 bases and J lost 3, with 10 bases in between. The germline V gene has CDR1 MGHRA and CDR2 YSYEKL. This CDR3 region has 13 residues. In DNA form, the CDR3 reads TGCGCCAGCAGCTCAGAAGGAAAAGAGACCCAGTACTTC. Translation gives CASSSEGKETQYF.

The sample holds a few counts of this clone. The chain carries TRBV19 and TRBJ1-5; 9 bases are a match to TRBD1. V lost 3 bases and J lost 7; bases outside the gene matches: 4. The CDR3 has 14 residues. CDR1 is LNHDA and CDR2 is SQIVND in the germline V gene (reference sequence). The CDR3: CASSMTGGSQPQHF. CDR3 DNA: TGTGCCAGTAGTATGACAGGGGGAAGCCAGCCCCAGCATTTT.

In this sample, this clone turned up a few times. This chain uses TRBV27 with TRBJ2-1; 7 bases fit TRBD1. CDR1 is MNHEY and CDR2 is SMNVEV in the germline V gene (reference sequence). The CDR3 contains 13 residues. Trimming cost V 7 bases and J 9 bases; bases outside gene matches: 9. CDR3 loop: CASTQTGYREQFF. In DNA form, the CDR3 reads TGTGCCAGCACCCAGACAGGGTATCGTGAGCAGTTCTTC.

The chain has TRBV7-9 and TRBJ2-5; TRBD2 is a possible D gene (6 bases). Germline CDR1 is SEHNR and CDR2 is FQNEAQ (reference sequence). The CDR3 has 14 residues. V shed 3 bases and J shed 1 base, with 9 bases lying between them. The CDR3 sequence is CASSFGAGQETQYF. The CDR3 DNA follows: TGTGCCAGCAGCTTCGGAGCGGGCCAAGAGACCCAGTACTTC.

As regards this clone: Other DNA sequences from this sample encode an identical CDR3 as well. This chain connects TRBV29-1 to TRBJ1-1, with D uncertain. The germline gives CDR1 SQVTM, CDR2 ANQGSEA. The CDR3 is 10 residues long. V lost 7 bases to trimming and J lost 8 bases, with 11 bases between them. CDR3 sequence reads: CSARQTEAFF. DNA of the CDR3: TGCAGCGCCAGGCAGACGGAAGCTTTCTTT.

The CDR3 sequence: CASSLARTALGYTF. The CDR3, as DNA: TGTGCCAGCAGCTTAGCCAGGACTGCCCTTGGCTACACCTTC. The chain links TRBV7-8 to TRBJ1-2; no definite D call. This CDR3 contains 14 residues. Deletions cut 0 bases from V and 7 bases from J, with 12 bases between. Germline V CDR1 and CDR2: SGHVS, FQNEAQ. The full variable domain, rest sourced from reference TRBV7-8 and TRBJ1-2, is GAGVSQSPRYKVAKRGQDVALRCDPISGHVSLFWYQQALGQGPEFLTYFQNEAQLDKSGLPSDRFFAERPEGSVSTLKIQRTQQEDSAVYLCASSLARTALGYTFGSGTRLTVV.

CDR3 nucleotide sequence: TGCGCCAGCAGCTCGACAGGGCCCTACGAGCAGTACTTC. Amino acid sequence: CASSSTGPYEQYF. The chain employs TRBV5-1 and TRBJ2-7, with 7 bases identical to TRBD1. Looked up from germline, CDR1 is SGHRS and CDR2 is YFSETQ. V lost 3 bases to trimming and J lost 2 bases; unmatched junction nucleotides: 2. The CDR3 consists of 13 residues.

The table lists this clone with a few counts. The chain joins TRBV6-1 to TRBJ2-7, with 10 bases that match TRBD1. Germline CDR1 reads MNHNS; CDR2 reads SASEGT. V trimming: 4 bases; J trimming: 5 bases; junction bases outside the gene matches: 5. This CDR3 has 14 residues. In DNA form, the CDR3 reads TGTGCCAGCAGTGTCGACAGGGGGCCTCACGAGCAGTACTTC. Translating it yields CASSVDRGPHEQYF.

The chain couples TRBV2 to TRBJ2-3, with TRBD1 as a possible D gene (5 bases). Germline loops: CDR1 SNHLY, CDR2 FYNNEI. The V end lost 2 bases, the J end lost 1 base, and 7 bases lay between the germline ends. The CDR3 has 14 amino acids. CDR3 DNA sequence: TGTGCCAGCAGTGAAACAGGCCGCACAGATACGCAGTATTTT. Amino acid sequence: CASSETGRTDTQYF. Supplemented by reference TRBV2 and TRBJ2-3, the full variable domain reads EPEVTQTPSHQVTQMGQEVILRCVPISNHLYFYWYRQILGQKVEFLVSFYNNEISEKSEIFDDQFSVERPDGSNFTLKIRSTKLEDSAMYFCASSETGRTDTQYFGPGTRLTVL.

The chain carries TRBV6-6 and TRBJ2-1; tentatively, D is TRBD1 or TRBD2 (5 bases each). Germline values: CDR1 MNHNY, CDR2 SVGAGI (reference sequence). CDR3 length: 16 amino acids. V was trimmed by 5 bases and J by 0 bases, leaving 14 bases between them. The CDR3 DNA reads TGTGCCAGCAGTAGACTAACTAGGGGCTCCTACAATGAGCAGTTCTTC. It encodes CASSRLTRGSYNEQFF.

The chain uses TRBV2 and TRBJ2-4; a weak D match, TRBD1 (6 bases). Per germline, CDR1 SNHLY and CDR2 FYNNEI. The germline V and J ends were trimmed by 5 bases and 8 bases, with 16 bases remaining between them. The CDR3 sequence is 14 residues long. The CDR3 is CASSPQGILDIQYF. The CDR3 nucleotides are TGTGCCAGCAGTCCCCAGGGGATTTTGGACATTCAGTACTTC.

The chain combines TRBV4-1 with TRBJ2-5, with D unresolved. The CDR3 has 13 amino acids. The germline V gene encodes CDR1 MGHRA and CDR2 YSYEKL. The V and J ends lost 4 bases and 5 bases respectively, with 11 bases between them. CDR3 sequence (DNA): TGCGCCAGCAGCCCCTTTGCCGCCGAGACCCAGTACTTC. This sequence encodes CASSPFAAETQYF.

This chain links TRBV27 with TRBJ1-3, with a tentative D call TRBD1 (5 bases). V was shortened by 3 bases and J by 4 bases, with 10 bases between the two germline ends. Germline V gives CDR1 MNHEY, CDR2 SMNVEV (reference sequence). This CDR3 contains 14 residues. CDR3 nucleotides: TGTGCCAGCAGTTTTAGGGGCCCCGGAAACACCATATATTTT. Its translation: CASSFRGPGNTIYF.